These 25 T cell receptor beta chains share one sample of origin, sequenced in a study of T cell responses to AZD1222 COVID-19 vaccine. Sequencing was performed with immunoSEQ multiplex PCR; in TCRdb, only in-frame clones are kept and a portion is missing. Of 53,000 or so clones in the sample, around 85% were seen once. This specimen was peripheral blood, taken on day 0 of MenACWY control vaccination. Every receptor here comes from an adult in good health.

The gene calls are TRBV19 and TRBJ1-5; no definite D call. Trimming took off 0 bases at V and 4 bases at J, with 10 bases between the two ends. The CDR3 contains 15 residues. In germline, CDR1 is LNHDA, CDR2 SQIVND (reference sequence). In DNA form, the CDR3 reads TGTGCCAGTAGTATAGATCGAGCAGAAAATCAGCCCCAGCATTTT. Amino acid sequence: CASSIDRAENQPQHF. The full variable domain, its missing parts supplied by reference TRBV19 and TRBJ1-5, is DGGITQSPKYLFRKEGQNVTLSCEQNLNHDAMYWYRQDPGQGLRLIYYSQIVNDFQKGDIAEGYSVSREKKESFPLTVTSAQKNPTAFYLCASSIDRAENQPQHFGDGTRLSIL.

This chain links TRBV28 with TRBJ2-6; maybe TRBD1 (5 bases). The germline V and J ends were trimmed by 2 bases and 0 bases, with 17 bases remaining between them. Germline values: CDR1 MDHEN, CDR2 SYDVKM. The CDR3 is 19 residues long. The CDR3 sequence is CASSLAPGITSSGANVLTF. The CDR3 DNA follows: TGTGCCAGCAGTTTAGCCCCAGGGATTACAAGCTCTGGGGCCAACGTCCTGACTTTC.

The V call is TRBV29-1, the J call TRBJ1-3, with D unresolved. The ends were cut back, 6 bases at V and 2 bases at J, with 8 bases in the middle. The CDR3 sequence is 12 residues long. Per germline, CDR1 SQVTM and CDR2 ANQGSEA. CDR3 loop: CSVFLTGNTIYF. The CDR3 nucleotides read TGCAGCGTCTTCCTTACTGGAAACACCATATATTTT.

J is TRBJ1-2 and V is TRBV29-1; D is ambiguous. CDR1 SQVTM and CDR2 ANQGSEA come from the germline V gene. Deletions cut 1 base from V and 0 bases from J, with 3 bases between. This CDR3 spans 12 amino acids. The CDR3 spells CSVEAPNYGYTF. As DNA, the CDR3 is TGCAGCGTTGAAGCCCCTAACTATGGCTACACCTTC.

The J gene is TRBJ2-6, the V gene TRBV4-2; 7 bases match TRBD2. In germline, CDR1 is LGHNA, CDR2 YNFKEQ. With 1 base clipped from V and 3 bases from J, the junction kept 18 bases outside the gene matches. The CDR3 loop spans 21 amino acids. Here the CDR3 DNA reads TGTGCCAGCAGCCAAGGGGAGGGCAGGGACCCATGGAGGAGTGGGGCCAACGTCCTGACTTTC. It is translated as CASSQGEGRDPWRSGANVLTF.

The chain couples TRBV19 to TRBJ2-4; TRBD2 aligns across 11 bases. Per the germline V gene, CDR1 is LNHDA and CDR2 is SQIVND (reference sequence). With V trimmed by 2 bases and J by 5 bases, 5 bases remained unmatched. The CDR3 length is 16 residues. DNA of the CDR3: TGTGCCAGTAGTATAAAGGGACTAGCGGTCGAAAACATTCAGTACTTC. Its protein is CASSIKGLAVENIQYF. Looking up the rest from reference TRBV19 and TRBJ2-4 gives the full variable domain: DGGITQSPKYLFRKEGQNVTLSCEQNLNHDAMYWYRQDPGQGLRLIYYSQIVNDFQKGDIAEGYSVSREKKESFPLTVTSAQKNPTAFYLCASSIKGLAVENIQYFGAGTRLSVL.

The chain is built from TRBV7-9 and TRBJ1-1; tentative D call: TRBD1 (6 bases). CDR3 length equals 13 residues. Germline values: CDR1 SEHNR, CDR2 FQNEAQ (reference sequence). The V gene lost 4 bases and the J gene lost 6 bases, with 12 bases spanning the gap. This CDR3 reads CASSYRDIAEAFF. The CDR3 DNA follows: TGTGCCAGCAGCTACAGGGACATCGCTGAAGCTTTCTTT.

This chain connects TRBV12-3 or TRBV12-4 to TRBJ1-1; D is uncertain. CDR3 length: 12 residues. Trimming left V 2 bases short and J 5 bases short, with 6 bases between. Here the CDR3 DNA reads TGTGCCAGCAGTTTAATGGGGACTGAAGCTTTCTTT. Translation gives CASSLMGTEAFF.

The chain uses TRBV6-6 and TRBJ2-1, with 11 bases matching TRBD2. The CDR3 loop spans 16 amino acids. Per germline, CDR1 MNHNY and CDR2 SVGAGI (reference sequence). J was trimmed by 1 base and V by 7 bases; bases with no gene match: 6. This CDR3 is CASTLIAGGSYNEQFF. The CDR3 DNA reads TGTGCCAGCACTCTCATAGCGGGAGGGTCCTACAATGAGCAGTTCTTC.

This sequence joins TRBV11-2 and TRBJ1-4, with D possibly TRBD1 on 5 matching bases. CDR1 is SGHAT, CDR2 FQNNGV, per germline. CDR3 length equals 15 residues. The V end lost 5 bases, the J end lost 5 bases, and 15 bases lay between the germline ends. The CDR3 nucleotides are TGTGCCAGCAGCGCGACCGGGACGGGGAATGAAAAACTGTTTTTT. Protein sequence: CASSATGTGNEKLFF.

The V and J genes are TRBV28 and TRBJ2-7, with D possibly matching TRBD2 (5 bases). V lost 8 bases to trimming and J lost 1 base, with 12 bases between them. This CDR3 comprises 13 residues. Germline CDR1 reads MDHEN; CDR2 reads SYDVKM. The CDR3: CASEQTTSYEQYF. CDR3 sequence (DNA): TGTGCCAGCGAACAGACTACTTCCTACGAGCAGTACTTC.

The chain couples TRBV14 to TRBJ1-3; D is perhaps TRBD1 (5 bases). Germline CDR1 is SGHDN and CDR2 is FVKESK. This CDR3 contains 15 residues. V was clipped by 1 base and J by 4 bases, with 11 bases between them. Here the CDR3 DNA reads TGTGCCAGCAGCCAAGTTAGGGGAAACGGAAACACCATATATTTT. Translation: CASSQVRGNGNTIYF.

This sequence joins TRBV19 and TRBJ1-6, with D perhaps TRBD1 (5 bases). Trimming cost V 7 bases and J 11 bases, with 18 bases left between them. This CDR3 has 14 amino acids. Germline V lookup: CDR1 LNHDA, CDR2 SQIVND (reference sequence). The DNA for the CDR3 is TGTGCCAGTACCGGTGGGGCCCGTTTTGCACCCCTCCACTTT. Protein: CASTGGARFAPLHF.

V and J are TRBV6-5 and TRBJ2-1; D might be TRBD1 or TRBD2, each matching 5 bases. The CDR3 totals 15 residues. CDR1 is MNHEY, CDR2 SVGAGI, per germline. V was trimmed by 6 bases and J by 8 bases, leaving 20 bases between them. In DNA form, the CDR3 reads TGTGCCAGCAGCTCACTTGGGGCGGGCGTAGATGAGCAGTTCTTC. Protein sequence: CASSSLGAGVDEQFF.

This rearrangement joins TRBV11-2 to TRBJ2-2; D possibly corresponds to TRBD1 (6 bases). The CDR3 spans 14 residues. Trimming took 7 bases from V and 1 from J, leaving 10 bases between them. The germline V gene has CDR1 SGHAT and CDR2 FQNNGV. CDR3 nucleotide sequence: TGTGCCAGCACGAGGACAGTGAACACCGGGGAGCTGTTTTTT. Its protein is CASTRTVNTGELFF.

The chain links TRBV4-1 to TRBJ1-3; 7 nucleotides match TRBD1. V trimming: 0 bases; J trimming: 0 bases; junction bases outside the gene matches: 5. Germline loops: CDR1 MGHRA, CDR2 YSYEKL. The CDR3 spans 17 residues. The CDR3 is CASSQDPTGSSGNTIYF. The DNA for the CDR3 is TGCGCCAGCAGCCAAGACCCGACAGGGAGCTCTGGAAACACCATATATTTT.

This clone appeared a single time. The chain is built from TRBV5-1 and TRBJ2-5; no clear D gene. This CDR3 comprises 13 residues. Germline V gene lookup returns CDR1 SGHRS and CDR2 YFSETQ. Between the trimmed V and J ends, which lost 1 base and 1 base, there was a span of 5 bases. The CDR3 protein is CASSLTPQETQYF. CDR3 in DNA: TGCGCCAGCAGCTTGACACCCCAAGAGACCCAGTACTTC. Together with reference TRBV5-1 and TRBJ2-5, the CDR3 gives the full variable domain: KAGVTQTPRYLIKTRGQQVTLSCSPISGHRSVSWYQQTPGQGLQFLFEYFSETQRNKGNFPGRFSGRQFSNSRSEMNVSTLELGDSALYLCASSLTPQETQYFGPGTRLLVL.

The J gene is TRBJ2-2, the V gene TRBV12-3 or TRBV12-4; D unresolved. The CDR3 is made up of 12 amino acids. The V end was cut by 3 bases, the J end by 6 bases, with 5 bases between. CDR3 sequence (DNA): TGTGCCAGCAGTTTGGGTGCCGGGGAGCTGTTTTTT. This gives the protein CASSLGAGELFF.

This chain's CDR3 is CASSLALSSYNEQFF. In nucleotides, the CDR3 is TGCGCCAGCAGCTTGGCCCTGAGCTCCTACAATGAGCAGTTCTTC. The V and J genes are TRBV5-1 and TRBJ2-1; no firm D call. The CDR3 contains 15 residues. Germline CDR1 reads SGHRS; CDR2 reads YFSETQ. The V end was cut by 0 bases, the J end by 0 bases, with 7 bases between.

CDR3 nucleotides: TGTGCCAGCAGTTACGAACAGGGCTACAATGAGCAGTTCTTC. As protein: CASSYEQGYNEQFF. The V and J genes are TRBV6-2 or TRBV6-3 and TRBJ2-1; D is perhaps TRBD1 (6 bases). This CDR3 is built from 14 residues. V shed 2 bases and J shed 3 bases, with 8 bases lying between them. Germline V CDR1 and CDR2: MNHEY, SVGEGT.

In its sample, this clone was seen once. V usage is TRBV19 and J usage is TRBJ2-1; the D gene is possibly TRBD2 (6 bases). The CDR3 runs to 14 residues. From germline, CDR1 is LNHDA and CDR2 SQIVND (reference sequence). The ends were cut back, 5 bases at V and 8 bases at J, with 16 bases in the middle. The DNA for the CDR3 is TGTGCCAGTAGTGTCCGGAGGGCCTCGGATGAGCAGTTCTTC. It is translated as CASSVRRASDEQFF. Drawing the rest from reference TRBV19 and TRBJ2-1, the complete variable domain is DGGITQSPKYLFRKEGQNVTLSCEQNLNHDAMYWYRQDPGQGLRLIYYSQIVNDFQKGDIAEGYSVSREKKESFPLTVTSAQKNPTAFYLCASSVRRASDEQFFGPGTRLTVL.

This chain uses TRBV4-3 with TRBJ2-5; no definite D call. Trimming removed 4 bases from V and 5 bases from J, with 11 bases in between. The CDR3 sequence is 13 residues long. Germline assignment: CDR1 LGHNA and CDR2 YSLEER. CDR3 residues: CASSPGSYETQYF. The CDR3 region has the DNA TGCGCCAGCAGCCCAGGAAGTTATGAGACCCAGTACTTC.

Only one count was recorded for this clone. The chain combines TRBV10-3 with TRBJ2-7, with TRBD1 matching over 8 bases. The ends lost 11 bases at V and 7 bases at J; junction bases unmatched: 10. This CDR3 region has 12 residues. From germline, CDR1 is ENHRY and CDR2 SYGVKD. The CDR3 region has the DNA TGTGCCGTTGGACAGGGAATTTTGGAGCAGTACTTC. This sequence encodes CAVGQGILEQYF.

This chain joins TRBV5-6 and TRBJ1-2, with D unresolved. This CDR3 is 16 amino acids long. Per germline, CDR1 SGHDT and CDR2 YYEEEE. The germline V and J ends were trimmed by 6 bases and 3 bases, with 21 bases remaining between them. In nucleotides, the CDR3 is TGTGCCAGCAACCTGACGCCTCTCCGGAGAGACTATGGCTACACCTTC. This translates into CASNLTPLRRDYGYTF.

The chain joins TRBV15 to TRBJ1-4; no clear D. Between the trimmed V and J ends, which lost 0 bases and 8 bases, there was a span of 13 bases. The V gene's germline CDR1 is LNHNV and CDR2 YYDKDF (reference sequence). This CDR3 comprises 15 residues. In DNA, the CDR3 is TGTGCCACCAGCAGAGATAGAGGGATTGTCGAAAAACTGTTTTTT. Translating it yields CATSRDRGIVEKLFF.